The 6 T cell receptor beta chains presented below share a single source sample, sequenced in a study of blood T cell repertoires in COVID-19. Repertoires were generated with immunoSEQ multiplex PCR, while TCRdb's copy carries only in-frame clones and drops some. The sample consists of 150,000 to 200,000 clones, approximately 95% of them appearing once. Sequenced material: peripheral blood. The receptors here all came from a woman aged 55-70 years with COVID-19, enrolled during active disease.

V usage is TRBV5-1 and J usage is TRBJ1-3, with 9 positions matching TRBD1. The CDR3 loop spans 13 amino acids. In germline, CDR1 is SGHRS, CDR2 YFSETQ. J lost 7 bases, V lost 4 bases, and 3 bases had no gene match. The chain's CDR3 is CASSGQGFNTIYF. In DNA form, the CDR3 reads TGCGCCAGCAGCGGACAGGGGTTCAACACCATATATTTT.

This chain's CDR3 is CASSLTGNTEAFF. The CDR3 DNA reads as TGTGCCAGCTCATTAACCGGGAACACTGAAGCTTTCTTT. The chain uses TRBV18 and TRBJ1-1; no definite D call. Trimming took 5 bases from V and 1 from J, leaving 8 bases between them. The CDR3 has 13 amino acids. Per the germline V gene, CDR1 is KGHSH and CDR2 is LQKENI. The complete variable domain, with remaining parts taken from reference TRBV18 and TRBJ1-1, reads NAGVMQNPRHLVRRRGQEARLRCSPMKGHSHVYWYRQLPEEGLKFMVYLQKENIIDESGMPKERFSAEFPKEGPSILRIQQVVRGDSAAYFCASSLTGNTEAFFGQGTRLTVV.

This chain links TRBV6-5 with TRBJ1-1; a possible D gene is TRBD1 (5 bases). V was clipped by 2 bases and J by 1 base, with 8 bases between them. Germline V gene data show CDR1 as MNHEY and CDR2 as SVGAGI. This CDR3 comprises 14 residues. The CDR3 coding sequence is TGTGCCAGCAGTTACGGGGCAGAGAACACTGAAGCTTTCTTT. Translating it yields CASSYGAENTEAFF.

This clone was seen just once. The chain is built from TRBV4-1 and TRBJ2-3; the D gene is possibly TRBD2 (6 bases). The germline V gene encodes CDR1 MGHRA and CDR2 YSYEKL. The CDR3 runs 15 residues. Between the trimmed V and J ends, which lost 4 bases and 2 bases, there was a span of 13 bases. Written as DNA, the CDR3 is TGCGCCAGCAGCCGAGGTAGCGGAAACACAGATACGCAGTATTTT. It encodes CASSRGSGNTDTQYF.

This chain uses TRBV5-1 with TRBJ1-2; tentative D call: TRBD1 (6 bases). This CDR3 has 14 residues. Germline V gives CDR1 SGHRS, CDR2 YFSETQ. Deletions cut 8 bases from V and 1 base from J, with 15 bases between. The CDR3 region is CARTGQPFNYGYTF. CDR3 DNA: TGCGCCAGGACAGGACAGCCGTTTAACTATGGCTACACCTTC.

CDR3 amino acids: CASTQSYPRGNEQFF. The DNA for the CDR3 is TGTGCCAGCACCCAATCATACCCTCGGGGCAATGAGCAGTTCTTC. This sequence joins TRBV27 and TRBJ2-1, with D perhaps TRBD2 (5 bases). V lost 7 bases, J lost 6 bases, and 19 bases lay in between. The length of the CDR3 is 15 residues. Germline V gene lookup returns CDR1 MNHEY and CDR2 SMNVEV (reference sequence).